One T cell receptor beta chain is described in this entry. Its antigen is unidentified. The data belong to a study of T cell responses to AZD1222 COVID-19 vaccine. Study background: Pooling was applied to second doses at about 4 or about 12 weeks. General study findings and limits: Baseline testing showed seropositivity in only six AZD1222 recipients. Compared with day 0, the breadth and depth of the Spike-specific TCR repertoire rose significantly after two doses of AZD1222. Clonal diversity was possibly underestimated, and the donors were mostly white British, with more females.

Sequencing used immunoSEQ multiplex PCR; TCRdb keeps in-frame clones, though not all of them. The sample shows 100,000 or so clones, approximately 91% of them seen only once. Germline lookup yields CDR1 SGHNT and CDR2 YYREEE (reference sequence). V was cut by 5 bases and J by 1 base, with 8 bases left in between. CDR3 length: 13 amino acids. Sequencing used peripheral blood, obtained on day 0 of AZD1222 vaccination. V and J are TRBV5-4 and TRBJ2-3; D may be TRBD2 (5 bases). The TCR comes from an adult in good health. As DNA, the CDR3 is TGTGCCAGCAGGGTTAGCGGCACAGATACGCAGTATTTT. Translating it yields CASRVSGTDTQYF.